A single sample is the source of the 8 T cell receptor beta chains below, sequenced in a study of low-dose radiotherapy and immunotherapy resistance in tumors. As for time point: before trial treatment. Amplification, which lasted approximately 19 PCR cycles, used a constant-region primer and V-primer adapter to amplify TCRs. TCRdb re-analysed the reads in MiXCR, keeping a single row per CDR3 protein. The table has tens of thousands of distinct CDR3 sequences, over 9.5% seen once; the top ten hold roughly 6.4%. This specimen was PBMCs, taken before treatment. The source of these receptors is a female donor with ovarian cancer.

CDR3 residues: CASSRPAGNTGELFF. For the CDR3, the DNA is TGTGCCAGCAGTCGACCGGCAGGGAACACCGGGGAGCTGTTTTTT. This chain links TRBV28 with TRBJ2-2; D remains unclear. Trimming stripped 5 bases from V and 1 base from J, with 11 bases between. Germline CDR1 is MDHEN and CDR2 is SYDVKM. CDR3 size: 15 residues.

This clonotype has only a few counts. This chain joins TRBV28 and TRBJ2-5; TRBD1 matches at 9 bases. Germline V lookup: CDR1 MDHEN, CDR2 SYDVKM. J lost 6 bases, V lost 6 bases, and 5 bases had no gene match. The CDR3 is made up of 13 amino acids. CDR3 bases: TGTGCCAGCAGAACACAGGGGGCGAAGACCCAGTACTTC. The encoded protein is CASRTQGAKTQYF.

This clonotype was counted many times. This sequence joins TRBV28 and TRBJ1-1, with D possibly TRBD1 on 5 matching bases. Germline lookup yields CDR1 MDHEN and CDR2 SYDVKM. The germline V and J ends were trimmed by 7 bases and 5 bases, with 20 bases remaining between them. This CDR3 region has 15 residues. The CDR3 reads CASTPRGAGRTEAFF. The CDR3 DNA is TGTGCCAGCACCCCACGTGGGGCCGGACGTACTGAAGCTTTCTTT. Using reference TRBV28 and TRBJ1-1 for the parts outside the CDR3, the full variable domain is DVKVTQSSRYLVKRTGEKVFLECVQDMDHENMFWYRQDPGLGLRLIYFSYDVKMKEKGDIPEGYSVSREKKERFSLILESASTNQTSMYLCASTPRGAGRTEAFFGQGTRLTVV.

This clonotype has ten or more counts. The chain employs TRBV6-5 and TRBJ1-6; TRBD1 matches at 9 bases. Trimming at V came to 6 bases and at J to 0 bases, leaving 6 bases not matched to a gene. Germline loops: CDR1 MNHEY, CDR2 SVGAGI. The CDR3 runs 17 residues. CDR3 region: CASSSTGGSSYNSPLHF. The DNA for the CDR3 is TGTGCCAGCAGCTCGACAGGGGGGAGCTCCTATAATTCACCCCTCCACTTT.

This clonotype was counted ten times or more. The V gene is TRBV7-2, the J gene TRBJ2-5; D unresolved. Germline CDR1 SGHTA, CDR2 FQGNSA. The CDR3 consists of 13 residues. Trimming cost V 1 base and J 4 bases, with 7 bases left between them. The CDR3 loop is CASSLVYSETQYF. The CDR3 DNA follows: TGTGCCAGCAGCTTAGTGTATTCAGAGACCCAGTACTTC.

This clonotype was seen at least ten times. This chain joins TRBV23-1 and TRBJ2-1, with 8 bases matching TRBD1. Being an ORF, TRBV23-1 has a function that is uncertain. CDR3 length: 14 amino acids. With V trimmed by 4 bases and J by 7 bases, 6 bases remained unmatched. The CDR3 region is CASSPDGQGNEQFF. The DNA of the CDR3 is TGCGCCAGCAGTCCCGACGGACAGGGAAATGAGCAGTTCTTC.

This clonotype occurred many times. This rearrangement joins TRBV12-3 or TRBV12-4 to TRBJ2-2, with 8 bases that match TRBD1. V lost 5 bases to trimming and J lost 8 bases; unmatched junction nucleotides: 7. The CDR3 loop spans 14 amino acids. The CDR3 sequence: CASSAQGAVGELFF. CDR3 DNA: TGTGCCAGCAGTGCCCAGGGGGCGGTGGGGGAGCTGTTTTTT.

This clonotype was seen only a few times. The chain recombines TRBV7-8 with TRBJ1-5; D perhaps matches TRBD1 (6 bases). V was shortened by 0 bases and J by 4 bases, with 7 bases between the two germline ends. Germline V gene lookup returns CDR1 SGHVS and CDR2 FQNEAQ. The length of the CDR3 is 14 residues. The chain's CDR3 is CASSLARGNQPQHF. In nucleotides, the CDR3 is TGTGCCAGCAGCTTAGCCAGGGGAAATCAGCCCCAGCATTTT.